This T cell receptor (beta chain) was sequenced for a study of monozygotic twins with inflammatory bowel disease. TCRalpha and TCRbeta cDNA was put through two nested PCRs of approximately 17 and 9 cycles. TCRdb reprocessed the 5' RACE reads, keeping one entry per CDR3 protein, no DNA. The sample holds some 170,000 distinct CDR3 sequences. As to this clonotype: Its specificity is not known.

In germline, CDR1 is SGHRS, CDR2 YFSETQ. The CDR3 extends over 18 amino acids. Study results and limitations: Compared with healthy twins, IBD patients shared fewer clonotypes with others, especially with disease activity. Treatment differences in immunosuppression may have added variability to the repertoires of patients.

This receptor was obtained from a human donor with ulcerative colitis or Crohn's disease, or a healthy co-twin of an affected twin (not recorded which). The chain employs TRBV5-1 and TRBJ2-5; TCRdb's D call of TRBD2 is untestable without DNA. Material: blood. The CDR3 spells CASRGDSLTSGRQETQYF.